The T cell receptor beta chain described here comes from a study of blood T cell repertoires in COVID-19. Cohort placement rested on clinical history that participants reported themselves. Among Cohort 3 donors, those recovered had two negative PCRs, clearance, or symptom resolution. The CDR3 runs 16 residues. CDR1 is SGHRS and CDR2 is YFSETQ in the germline V gene. Trimming cost V 1 base and J 0 bases; bases outside gene matches: 1. Study processing details: Amplified reference gene primers provided the basis for estimating nucleated cell counts. The protocol was immunoSEQ multiplex PCR, while the TCRdb copy is restricted to in-frame clones and leaves out a portion. The V and J calls and the clone size are those of that table, but D and trimming were determined from the DNA. The sample gives about 140,000 clones, 70% to 90% of which show up once; 6.2% is in the top ten.

This TCR was recovered from a woman in her 40s who had recovered from COVID-19. What was sequenced was PBMCs or T cells enriched from blood (not recorded which). The chain employs TRBV5-1 and TRBJ2-1, with TRBD1 identical over 10 bases. CDR3 bases: TGCGCCAGCAGCTTGTGGACAGGGGGCTCCTACAATGAGCAGTTCTTC. Translated, it gives CASSLWTGGSYNEQFF.